A single TCR beta chain is shown here with its context. As yet, its antigen is unknown. Germline V lookup: CDR1 MNHEY, CDR2 SMNVEV (reference sequence). The CDR3 is made up of 16 amino acids. Between the trimmed V and J ends, which lost 6 bases and 5 bases, there was a span of 21 bases. iRepertoire HTBI primers and Arm-PCR of CDR3 regions built TCR beta libraries. TCRdb called the multiplex PCR reads again in MiXCR, with one record for every CDR3 protein. Here the sample spans 350,000 to 550,000 distinct CDR3 sequences, 15% being singletons. These data originate in a study of regulatory T cells in long-lasting Graves disease. Across the study: Antithyroid drugs had been taken by newly diagnosed Graves' patients for under 3 months. Whole-study findings and limits: With persistent disease, TRBV28, TRBJ1-2 and TRBJ2-5 were the favored segments.

The time point: newly diagnosed GD, antithyroid drugs for less than 3 months. PBMCs were the source of the RNA used for TCR sequencing. American Thyroid Association guidelines defined how Graves' disease was diagnosed. The same sample was also used in a study of T cells in Graves' hyperthyroidism and ophthalmopathy.

Sample: peripheral blood mononuclear cells (PBMCs), taken at new diagnosis, from a patient treated with antithyroid drugs. The J gene is TRBJ2-3, the V gene TRBV27, with TRBD1 as a possible D gene (6 bases). The receptor was isolated from a woman in her 30s with Graves disease. In DNA form, the CDR3 reads TGTGCCAGCAGGCCCATTGGGGGCGAACAATTAGATACGCAGTATTTT. Its protein product is CASRPIGGEQLDTQYF.